These 11 T cell receptor beta chains originate from one sample sequenced in a study of OX40 agonist ivuxolimab in advanced cancers. Only in-frame clones appear in the TCRdb table, and some are missing; sequencing was by immunoSEQ multiplex PCR. The repertoire has around 15,000 clones, 90% to 95% of them found once; the top ten carry roughly 7.2%. The material sequenced was CD4+ or CD8+ T cells sorted from blood, taken in a trial of the OX40 agonist ivuxolimab. The source is an adult with an advanced solid tumor such as melanoma, head and neck, liver or kidney cancer.

This chain links TRBV9 with TRBJ2-7; no clear D gene. Trimming removed 3 bases from V and 2 bases from J, with 12 bases in between. The length of the CDR3 is 14 residues. Per germline, CDR1 SGDLS and CDR2 YYNGEE. In nucleotides, the CDR3 is TGTGCCAGCAGCGCCTTAGGCGATGCCTACGAGCAGTACTTC. Its translation: CASSALGDAYEQYF. Drawing the rest from reference TRBV9 and TRBJ2-7, the complete variable domain is DSGVTQTPKHLITATGQRVTLRCSPRSGDLSVYWYQQSLDQGLQFLIQYYNGEERAKGNILERFSAQQFPDLHSELNLSSLELGDSALYFCASSALGDAYEQYFGPGTRLTVT.

V is TRBV7-9 and J is TRBJ2-3; TRBD1 matches 8 bases. J gave up 2 bases and V 4 bases, and 5 bases lay outside the gene matches. This CDR3 contains 15 residues. CDR1 is SEHNR, CDR2 FQNEAQ, per germline (reference sequence). The CDR3 region has the DNA TGTGCCAGCAGCTCGAACAGGGGGTCCACAGATACGCAGTATTTT. Translating it yields CASSSNRGSTDTQYF.

This chain connects TRBV5-4 to TRBJ1-1; no clear D gene. V shed 4 bases and J shed 4 bases, with 8 bases lying between them. Germline loops: CDR1 SGHNT, CDR2 YYREEE (reference sequence). The CDR3 extends over 12 amino acids. The CDR3 loop reads CASSPYGTEAFF. As DNA, the CDR3 is TGTGCCAGCAGCCCGTATGGCACTGAAGCTTTCTTT.

The CDR3 reads CASSMWSPRGNEQFF. The DNA for the CDR3 is TGTGCCAGTAGTATGTGGTCCCCTCGGGGCAATGAGCAGTTCTTC. The chain couples TRBV19 to TRBJ2-1; D is perhaps TRBD2 (5 bases). Germline CDR1 and CDR2: LNHDA and SQIVND (reference sequence). The CDR3 sequence is 15 residues long. V lost 3 bases, J lost 6 bases, and 15 bases lay in between.

The CDR3, as DNA: TGTGCCAGCACCGGGGCCCGGGAGGTGTCAGAGACCCAGTACTTC. Amino acids: CASTGAREVSETQYF. The rearrangement joins TRBV7-9 to TRBJ2-5; 7 bases fit TRBD2. Unmatched junction bases numbered 12, after V lost 7 bases and J lost 4 bases. The CDR3 sequence is 15 residues long. Per the germline V gene, CDR1 is SEHNR and CDR2 is FQNEAQ (reference sequence). The variable domain in full, with the rest retrieved from reference TRBV7-9 and TRBJ2-5, is DTGVSQNPRHKITKRGQNVTFRCDPISEHNRLYWYRQTLGQGPEFLTYFQNEAQLEKSRLLSDRFSAERPKGSFSTLEIQRTEQGDSAMYLCASTGAREVSETQYFGPGTRLLVL.

The chain links TRBV28 to TRBJ2-7; D may be TRBD1 (6 bases). Germline loops: CDR1 MDHEN, CDR2 SYDVKM. V dropped 3 bases and J dropped 7 bases, with 22 bases sitting between them. This CDR3 contains 16 residues. The CDR3 region has the DNA TGTGCCAGCAGTTTCAGGGTTAGGCAGGGGATGAGGGAGCAGTACTTC. This translates into CASSFRVRQGMREQYF.

V and J are TRBV28 and TRBJ1-2; TRBD1 is a possible D gene (5 bases). Trimming removed 1 base at V and 5 bases at J, with 11 bases between. The CDR3 is made up of 14 amino acids. Germline CDR1 and CDR2: MDHEN and SYDVKM. The CDR3 region has the DNA TGTGCCAGCAGTTTATCGGGGGGTTTGTATGGCTACACCTTC. Its translation: CASSLSGGLYGYTF.

This clone was found once. V usage is TRBV19 and J usage is TRBJ2-2; D remains unclear. The CDR3 runs to 13 residues. The V gene's germline CDR1 is LNHDA and CDR2 SQIVND (reference sequence). Trimming pared 3 bases from V and 6 bases from J, leaving 8 bases between. In DNA, the CDR3 is TGTGCCAGTAGTATCAGCCCCTCCGGGGAGCTGTTTTTT. Translation: CASSISPSGELFF.

This chain links TRBV19 with TRBJ2-7, with TRBD1 matching 11 bases. CDR3 size: 16 residues. The V gene end was trimmed by 5 bases and the J gene end by 2 bases; junction bases not matched to a gene: 8. Germline-derived CDR1 and CDR2 are LNHDA and SQIVND (reference sequence). CDR3 sequence: CASSARDRGTTYEQYF. The CDR3 bases are TGTGCCAGTAGTGCCCGGGACAGGGGGACAACCTACGAGCAGTACTTC.

In DNA, the CDR3 is TGTGCCAGCAGCTTGGCCGGGACAGGGGCACAGGAGGAGCAGTTCTTC. Translated, it gives CASSLAGTGAQEEQFF. The genes are TRBV5-8 and TRBJ2-1; the match to TRBD1 covers 10 bases. This CDR3 is 16 amino acids long. V gave up 0 bases and J gave up 10 bases; unmatched junction bases: 10. Germline V gene data show CDR1 as SGHTS and CDR2 as YDEGEE.

CDR3 loop: CASSITGPNTEAFF. CDR3 nucleotides: TGTGCCAGTAGTATAACAGGGCCGAACACTGAAGCTTTCTTT. The chain joins TRBV19 to TRBJ1-1; possible D gene TRBD1, 6 bases. The CDR3 totals 14 residues. V was shortened by 2 bases and J by 1 base, with 8 bases between the two germline ends. The germline gives CDR1 LNHDA, CDR2 SQIVND (reference sequence).